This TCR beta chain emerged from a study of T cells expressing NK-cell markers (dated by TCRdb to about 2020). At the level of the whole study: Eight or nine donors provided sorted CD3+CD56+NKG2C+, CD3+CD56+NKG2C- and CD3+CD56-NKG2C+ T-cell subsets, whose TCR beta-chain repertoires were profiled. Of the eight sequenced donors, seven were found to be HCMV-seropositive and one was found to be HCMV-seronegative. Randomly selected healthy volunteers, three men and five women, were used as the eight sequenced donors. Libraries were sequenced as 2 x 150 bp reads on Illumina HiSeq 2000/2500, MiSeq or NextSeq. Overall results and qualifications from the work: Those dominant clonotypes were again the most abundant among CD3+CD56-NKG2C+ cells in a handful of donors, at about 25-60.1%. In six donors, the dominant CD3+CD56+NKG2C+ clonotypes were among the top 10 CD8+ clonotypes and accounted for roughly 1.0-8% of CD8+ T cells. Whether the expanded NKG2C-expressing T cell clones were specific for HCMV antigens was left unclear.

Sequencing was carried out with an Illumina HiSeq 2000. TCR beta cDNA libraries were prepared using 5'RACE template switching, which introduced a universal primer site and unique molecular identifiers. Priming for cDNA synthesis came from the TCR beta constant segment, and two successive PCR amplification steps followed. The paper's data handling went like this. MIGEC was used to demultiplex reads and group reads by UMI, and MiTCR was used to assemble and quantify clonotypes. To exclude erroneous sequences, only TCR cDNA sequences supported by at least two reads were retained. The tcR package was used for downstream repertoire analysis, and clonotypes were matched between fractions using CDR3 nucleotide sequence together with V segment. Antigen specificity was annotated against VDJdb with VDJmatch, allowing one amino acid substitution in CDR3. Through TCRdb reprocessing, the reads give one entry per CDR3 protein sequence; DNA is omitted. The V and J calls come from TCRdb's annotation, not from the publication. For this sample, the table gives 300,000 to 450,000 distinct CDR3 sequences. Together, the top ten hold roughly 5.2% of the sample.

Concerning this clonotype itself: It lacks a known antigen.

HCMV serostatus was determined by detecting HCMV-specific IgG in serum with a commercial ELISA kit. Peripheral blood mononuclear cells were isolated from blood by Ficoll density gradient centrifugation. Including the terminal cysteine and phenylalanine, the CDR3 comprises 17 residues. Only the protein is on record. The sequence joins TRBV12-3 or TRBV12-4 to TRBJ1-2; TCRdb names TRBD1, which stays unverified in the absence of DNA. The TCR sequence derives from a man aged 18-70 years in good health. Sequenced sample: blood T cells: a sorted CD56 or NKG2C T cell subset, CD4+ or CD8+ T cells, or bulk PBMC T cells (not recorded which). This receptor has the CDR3 CASSLLSPRPGAGGYTF.